The sequence of this T cell receptor beta chain was determined in a study of cytomegalovirus exposure and HLA in healthy donors (TCRdb year 2017). Study-level background: In an earlier analysis of under 600 of the donors, about 260 Gb of sequence data and some 100 million unique TCR beta sequences from about 179 million T cells were reported. Approximately 310 gigabases of sequencing data and approximately 85 million unique TCR sequences were included in an early release covering 500 to 750 HLA-typed donors. Among the approximately 400 genotyped donors, 75% to 90% belonged to the genetic ancestry cluster associated with self-reported Caucasian donors. The study aimed to test whether cataloging public T cell receptors could reveal signatures of past pathogen exposure. The study used immunosequencing to profile the T cell repertoires of hundreds of subjects and linked those repertoires to cytomegalovirus serostatus. In addition to the first cohort of 666 subjects, a separate validation cohort of 130 or so different subjects was used. The study combined high-throughput TCR immunosequencing, statistical association of individual TCRs with disease status, and machine learning to predict cytomegalovirus infection status. A later analysis re-analyzed previously published TCR beta repertoires from 666 donors and added high-resolution HLA genotyping to study TCR occurrence patterns. The later analysis used no new phenotypic data to find candidate immune exposures, relying instead on TCR beta sequences and their occurrence across donors. In an earlier analysis of 587 of the donors, high-throughput TCR beta sequencing was used to judge whether each TCR beta V gene segment behaved as functional or pseudogenic. Donor age, sex, ethnicity and CMV serostatus were compiled alongside the repertoire data. A later genetic analysis used genome-wide SNP genotypes for about 65% of the 666 donors, treating that subset as a discovery cohort. All discovery cohort repertoires had been generated using a single sequencing platform. HLA typing covered class I and class II loci at four-digit resolution. Typing coverage varied by locus: about 620-640 donors for A, B, C, DRB1 and DQB1; roughly 560 for DQA1; about 600 for DPA1; around 450 for DPB1. Four or five DR-DQ haplotypes were handled as single units for association and clustering because linkage in the cohort was strong. Among around 400 genotyped donors of the cohort, an average of roughly 240,000 unique TCR beta nucleotide sequences were sequenced per donor, around 18% of them non-productive. Study-level results and caveats: At a false discovery rate of 0.05, a later analysis linked about 16,000 TCR beta sequences to specific HLA alleles. V-gene and J-gene trimming of TCR beta chains was associated with a missense DCLRE1C variant in a later genetic analysis, and the association was replicated in an independent cohort. The classifier was reported to diagnose cytomegalovirus status with high specificity and sensitivity in both the original and validation cohorts. In a later analysis, HLA-associated TCR beta chains were found to be more clonally expanded and to have lower generation probabilities than equally common non-associated chains. In vitro tests confirmed that a few of the cytomegalovirus-associated TCR beta chains recognize cytomegalovirus antigens. Most TCR sequences were observed very rarely across donors, whereas some public TCRs were present in many individuals. Only TCR beta chains were sequenced in this cohort, and the absence of alpha or paired-chain data limited detectable features. Correlated functional status among segregating V segments might be attributable to linkage disequilibrium, but an unknown experimental factor could not be ruled out. An earlier analysis of several hundred of the donors showed that most TCR beta V segments appeared in productive rearrangements either about 87% or about 30% of the time, which broadly matched IMGT annotations. A group of highly shared sequence variants was considered likely to be a technical artifact of the sequencing pipeline. The earlier analysis of about 600 of the donors excluded 15 to 20 rarely observed V segments, including chromosome 9 orphons, because counts were too low. According to a later analysis, parvovirus B19, influenza, CMV and Epstein-Barr virus appeared linked to several top co-occurrence clusters. Because HLA typing was unavailable for some donors at each locus, only the typed subset was used in association tests. In the study, some 160 TCR beta chains were listed as associated with cytomegalovirus. Strong co-occurrence of HLA alleles, especially DR and DQ, made assigning TCR associations to individual alleles difficult. Compared with the roughly 700-donor mean, donors in an Asian-associated ancestry cluster had fewer N-insertions in productive TCRs, according to a later genetic analysis. The authors suggested that the approach could potentially be extended to other disease states and immunological phenotypes. Roughly uniform sequencing depth across donors was assumed in presence/absence analyses, although this assumption may not hold. A further reported finding was that TCR beta sequences accurately predicted the HLA-A and HLA-B alleles for most subjects in the first cohort. For the cohort, immune exposure information was limited to CMV serostatus. A later analysis found that TCR association rates varied across HLA loci, with DRB1 alleles showing the most associated TCRs and HLA-C alleles the fewest. According to a later analysis, most CMV-associated TCR beta chains appeared to be HLA-restricted, and the HLA associations seemed to be driven largely by CMV exposure.

The cohort comprised approximately 700 healthy bone marrow donors. At the time of sampling, all cohort members were nominally healthy, though unrecorded immune exposures were likely present. The donor was CMV seropositive and belonged to the group of 270 or so seropositive cohort members. Each donor provided a peripheral blood sample, and peripheral blood mononuclear cells were used for TCR beta sequencing. Genomic DNA was extracted from the blood cell samples with the Qiagen DNeasy Blood Extraction Kit. The method was the immunoSEQ multiplex PCR assay. For the multiplex PCR, a mixture combining 60 forward primers for TCR Vbeta segments and 13 reverse primers for TCR Jbeta segments was used. Amplification of the CDR3 region of rearranged TCR beta genes was performed with a multiplex PCR assay on genomic DNA. Amplified TCR beta libraries were sequenced as 87-base-pair reads on the Illumina HiSeq System. Per the authors' processing: A later analysis tallied 75 million to 85 million unique TCR beta chains across the 610 or so repertoires, and approximately 9.9 million of those chains were shared by two or more donors. Raw reads were error-corrected and collapsed into unique sequences by a nearest-neighbor algorithm in which closely related sequences were merged to remove PCR and sequencing errors. V, D and J gene segments were assigned by aligning CDR3 sequences to IMGT reference sequences. Each retained sequence needed at least a six-nucleotide match to both a V gene segment and a J gene segment. Rearrangements were called productive when the CDR3 lacked stop codons and stayed in frame with V and J; all others were non-productive. Following IMGT convention, CDR3 was defined as the stretch from the second conserved V-encoded cysteine to the conserved J-encoded phenylalanine. The earlier analysis of 587 of the donors excluded any sequence lacking an unambiguous match to a single V gene segment. An earlier analysis of almost 600 of the donors classified V segments as functional when productive rearrangements were above 56.7% and as segregating when the standard deviation between donors was above 5%. A statistical classification framework was developed to diagnose cytomegalovirus status using the catalog of TCR beta chain sequences. In a later analysis, TCR nucleotide sequences were compared against IMGT/GENE-DB human TR gene sequences so that V and J genes could be assigned. Using the TCRdist pipeline, a later analysis assigned CDR3 sequences along with most-parsimonious VDJ recombination scenarios. In a later analysis, each TCR beta chain was defined by its CDR3 amino acid sequence together with its V-gene family, and reads without a unique V-gene family were excluded. In a later analysis, around 650 highly shared, low-generation-probability nucleotide sequences were removed to address suspected cross-contamination and a sequencing artifact. For each public chain, a later analysis derived a clonal expansion index from normalized ranks of inferred template counts within each repertoire. A later analysis computed generation probabilities with a VDJ recombination model fitted to out-of-frame rearrangements, and checked the results against IGoR. Hypergeometric tests were used in a later analysis to score TCR-TCR, TCR-HLA and TCR-CMV co-occurrence, with a repertoire-size bias correction applied to the TCR pairs. False discovery rates were estimated in a later analysis by permuting HLA or CMV assignments 20 times. In a later analysis, co-occurring TCRs were grouped with DBSCAN, and TCRdist sequence similarity was added when clustering was performed within HLA-allele-positive subsets. For co-occurrence clustering, repertoires with fewer than 30,000 or more than 120,000 public chains were excluded, along with four or five repertoires with anomalous nucleotide sharing. TCRdb retrieved this table from immuneACCESS and kept in-frame rearrangements only. Not all clones are present; in checked studies, unresolved V genes account for under half, and no reason is known for the remainder. V and J calls and clone size follow that table, whereas D and trimming were derived from the DNA. The sample table contains some 120,000 clones; only one count was recorded for around 84% of them. Roughly 23% of the sample goes to the ten largest clones.

A note on this clone: It has no known antigen specificity. Per-base quality was not reported, and no clone a single base away is much larger than it.

The receptor's source is a man aged 25-40 years in good health and CMV-seropositive. The source material was PBMCs.

The CDR3 is CASSWGLGGPTDTQYF. The bases read TGCGCCAGCAGCTGGGGACTCGGGGGGCCCACAGATACGCAGTATTTT. The chain is assembled from TRBV5-1 and TRBJ2-3; the D gene is possibly TRBD2, with 7 bases matching. The germline V gene gives CDR1 as SGHRS and CDR2 as YFSETQ. The CDR3 has 16 amino acids, counting the end cysteine and phenylalanine. The kept DNA is CDR3 alone, 48 bases in frame from the first base. V is pared back by 3 bases and J by 2 bases, with 16 bases lying between the germline termini.